This T cell receptor (beta chain) comes out of a study of cytomegalovirus exposure and HLA in healthy donors (dated by TCRdb to 2016 to 2017). For the wider study: In an earlier analysis of fewer than 750 of the donors, 276 Gb of sequence data and just under 120 million unique TCR beta sequences from about 190 million T cells were reported. An early release that covered 500 to 800 HLA-typed donors contained 250 to 350 gigabases of sequencing data and around 85 million unique TCR sequences. Among the roughly 400 genotyped donors, around 81% belonged to the genetic ancestry cluster associated with self-reported Caucasian donors. The study aimed to test whether signatures of past pathogen exposure could be identified by cataloging public T cell receptors. The study used immunosequencing to profile the T cell repertoires of hundreds of subjects and linked those repertoires to cytomegalovirus serostatus. A separate validation cohort of 100 to 150 different subjects was used in addition to the approximately 670-subject first cohort. To predict cytomegalovirus infection status, the study brought together high-throughput TCR immunosequencing, statistical association of individual TCRs with disease status, and machine learning. In a later analysis, previously published TCR beta repertoires from 600 to 850 donors were re-analyzed and high-resolution HLA genotyping was added so that TCR occurrence patterns could be studied. Rather than using new phenotypic data, the later analysis identified candidate immune exposures from TCR beta sequences and from how often those sequences occurred across donors. In an earlier analysis of more than 550 of the donors, high-throughput TCR beta sequencing was used to judge whether each TCR beta V gene segment behaved as functional or pseudogenic. Donor age, sex, ethnicity and CMV serostatus were compiled alongside the repertoire data. A later genetic analysis took genome-wide SNP genotypes for about three fifths of the 666 donors and used that subset as a discovery cohort. Every repertoire in the discovery cohort had been generated on one and the same sequencing platform. HLA typing covered class I and class II loci at four-digit resolution. The number of typed donors differed by locus: 629-630 for A, B, C, DRB1 and DQB1; 522 for DQA1; around 580 for DPA1; and some 430 for DPB1. Roughly 5 DR-DQ haplotypes were treated as single units for association and clustering because of strong linkage in the cohort. On average, about 200,000 unique TCR beta nucleotide sequences were sequenced per donor among 398 genotyped donors of the cohort, with about 17% of those sequences being non-productive. Beyond this particular receptor, the publication reports: In vitro tests confirmed that a few of the cytomegalovirus-associated TCR beta chains recognize cytomegalovirus antigens. According to a later analysis, TCR association rates differed among HLA loci, with DRB1 alleles showing the most associated TCRs and HLA-C alleles showing the fewest. Linkage disequilibrium might explain the correlated functional status among segregating V segments, but an unknown experimental factor could not be excluded. CMV serostatus was the only immune exposure information available for the cohort. A later analysis found that HLA-associated TCR beta chains were more clonally expanded and had lower generation probabilities than equally common non-associated chains. A cluster of highly shared sequence variants was judged likely to be a technical artifact of the sequencing pipeline. The earlier analysis of 587 of the donors excluded fewer than 20 rarely observed V segments, including chromosome 9 orphons, because counts were too low. Cytomegalovirus status was reported to be diagnosed by the classifier with high specificity and sensitivity in both the original and validation cohorts. According to a later genetic analysis, donors in an Asian-associated ancestry cluster had fewer N-insertions in productive TCRs than the approximately 700-donor mean. Specific HLA alleles were associated with 16,951 TCR beta sequences at a false discovery rate of 0.05 in a later analysis. The authors suggested that the approach could potentially be extended to other disease states and immunological phenotypes. A further reported finding was that TCR beta sequences accurately predicted the HLA-A and HLA-B alleles for most subjects in the first cohort. Sequencing depth was assumed to be roughly uniform across donors in the presence/absence analyses, though that assumption may not hold. Some IMGT-functional V segments, including TRBV6-2 and TRBV6-3, could not be told apart with the 87-base-pair reads, so those segments were excluded. Most CMV-associated TCR beta chains appeared to be HLA-restricted in a later analysis, and the HLA associations seemed to be driven largely by CMV exposure. Strong co-occurrence of HLA alleles, especially DR and DQ, made assigning TCR associations to individual alleles difficult. In a later genetic analysis, a missense DCLRE1C variant was associated with V-gene and J-gene trimming of TCR beta chains, and the association was replicated in an independent cohort. Because HLA typing was unavailable for some donors at each locus, only the typed subset was used in association tests. This cohort had only TCR beta chains sequenced, and the lack of alpha or paired-chain data limited which features could be detected. A total of fewer than 200 TCR beta chains were listed by the study as associated with cytomegalovirus. Most TCR sequences were observed very rarely across donors, whereas some public TCRs were present in many individuals. In a later analysis, several top co-occurrence clusters were reported to appear linked to parvovirus B19, influenza, CMV and Epstein-Barr virus. Broadly in line with IMGT annotations, most TCR beta V segments showed up in productive rearrangements about 87% or about 30% of the time in an earlier analysis of under 700 of the donors.

Library creation used the immunoSEQ multiplex PCR assay. The multiplex PCR relied on a mix of 60 forward primers for TCR Vbeta segments and 13 reverse primers for TCR Jbeta segments. Amplification of the CDR3 region of rearranged TCR beta genes was performed with a multiplex PCR assay on genomic DNA. The amplified TCR beta libraries were sequenced on the Illumina HiSeq System as 87-base-pair reads. The original pipeline was this. Across the 670 or so repertoires, a later analysis counted 75 million to 90 million unique TCR beta chains, around 11 million of which were shared by at least two donors. Raw reads were error-corrected and collapsed into unique sequences with a nearest-neighbor algorithm that merged closely related sequences to remove PCR and sequencing errors. Alignment of CDR3 sequences to IMGT reference sequences was used to assign V, D and J gene segments. For a sequence to be retained, a match of at least six nucleotides was required to both a V gene segment and a J gene segment. A rearrangement counted as productive if the CDR3 had no stop codons and remained in frame with V and J, and every other rearrangement counted as non-productive. Following IMGT convention, CDR3 was defined as the stretch from the second conserved V-encoded cysteine up to the conserved J-encoded phenylalanine. In an earlier analysis of more than 550 of the donors, sequences lacking an unambiguous match to a single V gene segment were excluded. An earlier analysis of around 600 of the donors classified V segments as functional when productive rearrangements were above 56.7% and as segregating when the standard deviation between donors was above 5%. To diagnose cytomegalovirus status from the catalog of TCR beta chain sequences, a statistical classification framework was built. In a later analysis, V and J genes were assigned by comparing TCR nucleotide sequences against IMGT/GENE-DB human TR gene sequences. In a later analysis, CDR3 sequences and most-parsimonious VDJ recombination scenarios were assigned using the TCRdist pipeline. A later analysis defined each TCR beta chain by its CDR3 amino acid sequence plus V-gene family, and excluded reads lacking a unique V-gene family. A later analysis removed roughly 590 highly shared, low-generation-probability nucleotide sequences to deal with suspected cross-contamination and a sequencing artifact. In a later analysis, a clonal expansion index for each public chain was calculated from normalized within-repertoire ranks of inferred template counts. A later analysis computed generation probabilities with a VDJ recombination model fitted to out-of-frame rearrangements, and checked the results against IGoR. Hypergeometric tests were used in a later analysis to score TCR-TCR, TCR-HLA and TCR-CMV co-occurrence, with a repertoire-size bias correction applied to the TCR pairs. To estimate false discovery rates, a later analysis permuted the HLA or CMV assignments 20 times. In a later analysis, co-occurring TCRs were grouped using DBSCAN, with TCRdist sequence similarity added in when clustering inside HLA-allele-positive subsets. Co-occurrence clustering excluded repertoires with fewer than 30,000 or more than 120,000 public chains, plus five with anomalous nucleotide sharing. Sourced from immuneACCESS, this table was stored by TCRdb with only in-frame sequences that have V and J called. A share of the clones is absent; for the studies checked, an unresolved V gene accounts for under half, and the remainder has no known explanation. V and J calls plus clone size are reproduced from that table; the DNA served to infer D and trimming. The sample contains 120,000 or so clones, 70% to 85% of them found a single time. The top ten clones comprise under 3.5% of the sample.

In total, approximately 690 healthy bone marrow donors made up the cohort. At the time of sampling, every cohort member was nominally healthy, though immune exposures that went unrecorded were likely present. The donor tested CMV seronegative and was one of the 352 seronegative cohort members. Every donor gave a peripheral blood sample, and the peripheral blood mononuclear cells from that sample were used for TCR beta sequencing. The Qiagen DNeasy Blood Extraction Kit was used to extract genomic DNA from the blood cell samples. Concerning this clone itself: Which antigen it targets is not known. No base quality information exists; no much larger clone differs at one position.

The CDR3 runs 14 residues from the cysteine to the phenylalanine. Left in the record is the CDR3 DNA by itself, 42 bases read in frame from the first base. At the junction V is shortened by 4 bases and J by 1 base, with 10 bases in between. CDR1 and CDR2 (KGHSH, LQKENI) derive from the germline V gene. This TCR derives from a woman in her forties or fifties in good health and CMV-seronegative. Recombination connected TRBV18 to TRBJ1-1, with no confident D gene call. Material for sequencing was PBMCs. CDR3 sequence: CASSQSRGNTEAFF. The nucleotide sequence reads TGTGCCAGCTCACAGTCCCGAGGGAACACTGAAGCTTTCTTT.